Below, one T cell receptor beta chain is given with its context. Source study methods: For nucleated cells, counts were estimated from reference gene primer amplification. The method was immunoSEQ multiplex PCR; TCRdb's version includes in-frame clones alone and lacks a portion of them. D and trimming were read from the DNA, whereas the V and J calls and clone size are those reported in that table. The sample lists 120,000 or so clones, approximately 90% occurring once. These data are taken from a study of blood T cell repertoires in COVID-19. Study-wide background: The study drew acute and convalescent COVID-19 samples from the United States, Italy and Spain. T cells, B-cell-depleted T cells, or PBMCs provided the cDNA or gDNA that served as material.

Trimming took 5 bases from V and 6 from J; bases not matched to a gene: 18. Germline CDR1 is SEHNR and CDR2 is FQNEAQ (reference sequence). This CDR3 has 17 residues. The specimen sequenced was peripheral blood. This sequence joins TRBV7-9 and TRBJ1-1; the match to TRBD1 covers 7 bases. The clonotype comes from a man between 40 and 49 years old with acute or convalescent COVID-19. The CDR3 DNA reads TGTGCCAGCAGCAAGACAGGGCTCTTGACAAGTATGGCTGAAGCTTTCTTT. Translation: CASSKTGLLTSMAEAFF.